This is a list of T cell receptor beta chains from one sample in a study of T cells in Graves' hyperthyroidism and ophthalmopathy. TCRdb reanalysed the multiplex PCR reads using MiXCR and keeps one entry per CDR3 protein. This sample has hundreds of thousands of distinct CDR3 sequences, with nearly 45% found just once. Sequenced: peripheral blood or thyroid tissue (not recorded which). All receptors derive from an adult man with Graves' disease, either hyperthyroidism or ophthalmopathy (not recorded which). Each CDR3 is given with its conserved first and last residue. Each record gives: V gene, D gene, clone size, J gene, CDR3 protein, CDR3 DNA. A D gene is named only where the DNA matches it firmly. Clone size appears in some rows only: once, few, many, or a class for an expanded clone.

TRBV9	TRBD1	NA	TRBJ2-2	CASSATGGANTGELFF	TGTGCCAGCAGCGCAACAGGGGGCGCGAACACCGGGGAGCTGTTTTTT
TRBV10-2	TRBD1	NA	TRBJ1-2	CASSRDRGMYGYTF	TGCGCCAGCAGCCGGGACAGGGGGATGTATGGCTACACCTTC
TRBV5-1	TRBD2	few	TRBJ2-7	CASSPRDYSYEQYF	TGCGCCAGCAGCCCTCGGGACTACTCCTACGAGCAGTACTTC
TRBV20-1	NA	few	TRBJ2-5	CSATGTPPAQETQYF	TGCAGTGCCACCGGGACTCCACCAGCCCAAGAGACCCAGTACTTC
TRBV29-1	TRBD1	NA	TRBJ1-4	CRRGDREDEKLFF	TGCAGGAGAGGGGACAGGGAAGATGAAAAACTGTTTTTT
TRBV7-3	TRBD1	few	TRBJ2-7	CASSLTLGTGGPYEQYF	TGTGCCAGCAGCTTAACGTTAGGGACAGGGGGTCCCTACGAGCAGTACTTC
TRBV7-9	NA	many	TRBJ1-4	CASSLVVKGEKLFF	TGTGCCAGCAGCTTAGTTGTTAAGGGAGAAAAACTGTTTTTT
TRBV20-1	TRBD2	few	TRBJ2-5	CSARRLAGVGTQYF	TGCAGTGCTAGGCGACTAGCGGGAGTGGGGACCCAGTACTTC
TRBV6-6	NA	NA	TRBJ1-5	CASRESRGGNQPQHF	TGTGCCAGCAGGGAGTCCAGGGGAGGCAATCAGCCCCAGCATTTT
TRBV29-1	NA	many	TRBJ1-1	CSALEADTMNTEAFF	TGCAGCGCCCTTGAAGCCGACACCATGAACACTGAAGCTTTCTTT
TRBV20-1	TRBD1	NA	TRBJ2-7	CSAKGAGDSYEQYF	TGCAGTGCCAAGGGGGCAGGCGACTCCTACGAGCAGTACTTC
TRBV9	TRBD1	NA	TRBJ1-4	CASSVGGTVREKLFF	TGTGCCAGCAGCGTTGGAGGGACAGTGAGGGAAAAACTGTTTTTT
TRBV29-1	NA	NA	TRBJ1-2	CSLEPVYGYTF	TGCAGTTTAGAACCGGTGTATGGCTACACCTTC
TRBV7-6	NA	many	TRBJ2-7	CASSLALAGIEQYF	TGTGCCAGCAGCTTAGCGCTCGCCGGGATCGAGCAGTACTTC
TRBV7-3	NA	NA	TRBJ2-5	CASSQDAAQETQYF	TGTGCCAGCAGCCAAGATGCCGCCCAAGAGACCCAGTACTTC
TRBV7-9	NA	many	TRBJ1-2	CASSFDGRAHYGYTF	TGTGCCAGCAGCTTTGACGGACGAGCGCACTATGGCTACACCTTC
TRBV6-5	TRBD1	few	TRBJ2-7	CASKGQGDYEQYF	TGTGCCAGCAAAGGACAGGGCGACTACGAGCAGTACTTC
TRBV20-1	NA	few	TRBJ2-7	CSARDPATYEQYF	TGCAGTGCTAGAGACCCCGCAACCTACGAGCAGTACTTC
TRBV29-1	NA	NA	TRBJ1-3	CSAADGNTIYF	TGCAGCGCTGCTGACGGGAACACCATATATTTT
TRBV10-3	NA	NA	TRBJ1-5	CAISESGVGNQPQHF	TGTGCCATCAGTGAGTCAGGGGTTGGCAATCAGCCCCAGCATTTT
TRBV19	NA	NA	TRBJ1-1	CASRDFTNTEAFF	TGTGCCAGCCGGGACTTTACGAACACTGAAGCTTTCTTT
TRBV7-9	NA	NA	TRBJ1-1	CASSLPPFTGISGTEAFF	TGTGCCAGCAGCTTGCCGCCATTTACGGGCATCTCTGGCACTGAAGCTTTCTTT
TRBV5-1	TRBD1	NA	TRBJ2-7	CASSLGTGINEQYF	TGCGCCAGCAGCTTGGGGACAGGGATTAACGAGCAGTACTTC
TRBV20-1	NA	few	TRBJ1-1	CSAREAGSAEAFF	TGCAGTGCTAGAGAGGCGGGTTCGGCTGAAGCTTTCTTT
TRBV25-1	NA	many	TRBJ1-3	CASSEALGLPAGNTIYF	TGTGCCAGCAGTGAGGCCCTCGGGCTACCGGCTGGAAACACCATATATTTT
TRBV10-3	NA	NA	TRBJ1-1	CASSPLGRGNTEAFF	TGTGCCAGCAGCCCCCTCGGGAGGGGGAACACTGAAGCTTTCTTT
TRBV2	NA	NA	TRBJ1-1	CASGAGQGTTEAFF	TGTGCCAGCGGGGCCGGACAAGGCACCACTGAAGCTTTCTTT
TRBV6-6	NA	many	TRBJ1-6	CASSPRGSNSPLHF	TGTGCCAGCAGTCCTCGGGGGTCTAATTCACCCCTCCACTTT
TRBV7-9	NA	many	TRBJ1-6	CASSLGGSRRSPLHF	TGTGCCAGCAGCTTAGGGGGCAGCCGTCGCTCACCCCTCCACTTT
TRBV7-2	NA	many	TRBJ2-2	CASSLAGGPGELFF	TGTGCCAGCAGCTTAGCGGGGGGGCCCGGGGAGCTGTTTTTT
TRBV10-1	NA	many	TRBJ2-7	CASSESTQGSYEQYF	TGCGCCAGCAGTGAGTCGACTCAGGGTAGCTACGAGCAGTACTTC
TRBV12-3/TRBV12-4	NA	many	TRBJ1-2	CASNAGTEYGYTF	TGTGCCAGCAACGCCGGGACGGAGTATGGCTACACCTTC
TRBV2	NA	NA	TRBJ1-5	CASSYRDPGNQPQHF	TGTGCCAGCAGTTACAGGGATCCCGGCAATCAGCCCCAGCATTTT
TRBV7-3	NA	few	TRBJ1-4	CASSDRDPRTMGLFF	TGTGCCAGCAGCGATCGGGACCCACGAACAATGGGACTGTTTTTT
TRBV29-1	TRBD2	NA	TRBJ2-5	CSAESGRRETQYF	TGCAGCGCTGAAAGCGGGAGGCGAGAGACCCAGTACTTC
TRBV29-1	NA	NA	TRBJ2-7	CSGSSHEQYF	TGCAGCGGGAGTTCCCACGAGCAGTACTTC
TRBV4-2	TRBD1	NA	TRBJ1-4	CASSQGQPTTSEKLFF	TGTGCCAGCAGCCAGGGACAGCCAACAACTAGTGAAAAACTGTTTTTT
TRBV12-3/TRBV12-4	NA	NA	TRBJ1-2	CASRLLAGDKYGYTF	TGTGCCAGCAGATTACTGGCAGGGGATAAGTATGGCTACACCTTC
TRBV7-9	NA	NA	TRBJ1-4	CASSLGRGLAEKLFF	TGTGCCAGCAGCTTAGGCAGGGGTTTGGCCGAAAAACTGTTTTTT
TRBV7-9	NA	many	TRBJ1-4	CASSLGNLNEKLFF	TGTGCCAGCAGCTTGGGGAACCTTAATGAAAAACTGTTTTTT
TRBV20-1	NA	NA	TRBJ1-2	CSALGKRGRESGYTF	TGCAGTGCCCTAGGGAAGCGGGGGCGAGAATCCGGCTACACCTTC
TRBV20-1	TRBD2	few	TRBJ2-7	CSACVAGGSSYEQYF	TGCAGTGCTTGCGTAGCGGGAGGGTCCTCCTACGAGCAGTACTTC
TRBV7-8	NA	NA	TRBJ2-7	CASSPHQGAYEQYF	TGTGCCAGCAGCCCTCACCAAGGGGCCTACGAGCAGTACTTC
TRBV12-5	NA	NA	TRBJ2-7	CASGLVGRGEQYF	TGTGCTAGTGGTTTGGTGGGGAGAGGGGAGCAGTACTTC
TRBV9	NA	NA	TRBJ2-5	CASSALSGTLGETQYF	TGTGCCAGCAGCGCCCTATCCGGGACCCTTGGCGAGACCCAGTACTTC
TRBV10-2	NA	NA	TRBJ1-5	CASSESTSPYGNQPQHF	TGCGCCAGCAGTGAATCTACATCCCCTTATGGCAATCAGCCCCAGCATTTT
TRBV9	NA	many	TRBJ2-5	CASSESGGSETQYF	TGTGCCAGCAGCGAATCTGGGGGATCGGAGACCCAGTACTTC
TRBV10-3	NA	once	TRBJ2-6	CASSYPQGNTGANVLTF	TGTGCCAGCAGTTACCCACAGGGTAATACTGGGGCCAACGTCCTGACTTTC
TRBV6-5	NA	NA	TRBJ1-5	CASSPLAGAVNQPQHF	TGTGCCAGCAGTCCCCTCGCAGGGGCCGTCAATCAGCCCCAGCATTTT
TRBV2	NA	NA	TRBJ1-2	CASSEHGRREGDGYTF	TGTGCCAGCAGTGAACACGGACGCCGGGAAGGCGACGGCTACACCTTC
TRBV7-2	NA	NA	TRBJ2-7	CASSQWTRAYEQYF	TGTGCCAGCAGCCAGTGGACTCGAGCCTACGAGCAGTACTTC
TRBV9	NA	NA	TRBJ1-1	CARPEGNTEAFF	TGTGCTAGACCGGAGGGGAACACTGAAGCTTTCTTT
TRBV29-1	TRBD1	few	TRBJ1-2	CSVYRTGGVRGYTF	TGCAGCGTGTACCGGACAGGGGGTGTGAGGGGCTACACCTTC